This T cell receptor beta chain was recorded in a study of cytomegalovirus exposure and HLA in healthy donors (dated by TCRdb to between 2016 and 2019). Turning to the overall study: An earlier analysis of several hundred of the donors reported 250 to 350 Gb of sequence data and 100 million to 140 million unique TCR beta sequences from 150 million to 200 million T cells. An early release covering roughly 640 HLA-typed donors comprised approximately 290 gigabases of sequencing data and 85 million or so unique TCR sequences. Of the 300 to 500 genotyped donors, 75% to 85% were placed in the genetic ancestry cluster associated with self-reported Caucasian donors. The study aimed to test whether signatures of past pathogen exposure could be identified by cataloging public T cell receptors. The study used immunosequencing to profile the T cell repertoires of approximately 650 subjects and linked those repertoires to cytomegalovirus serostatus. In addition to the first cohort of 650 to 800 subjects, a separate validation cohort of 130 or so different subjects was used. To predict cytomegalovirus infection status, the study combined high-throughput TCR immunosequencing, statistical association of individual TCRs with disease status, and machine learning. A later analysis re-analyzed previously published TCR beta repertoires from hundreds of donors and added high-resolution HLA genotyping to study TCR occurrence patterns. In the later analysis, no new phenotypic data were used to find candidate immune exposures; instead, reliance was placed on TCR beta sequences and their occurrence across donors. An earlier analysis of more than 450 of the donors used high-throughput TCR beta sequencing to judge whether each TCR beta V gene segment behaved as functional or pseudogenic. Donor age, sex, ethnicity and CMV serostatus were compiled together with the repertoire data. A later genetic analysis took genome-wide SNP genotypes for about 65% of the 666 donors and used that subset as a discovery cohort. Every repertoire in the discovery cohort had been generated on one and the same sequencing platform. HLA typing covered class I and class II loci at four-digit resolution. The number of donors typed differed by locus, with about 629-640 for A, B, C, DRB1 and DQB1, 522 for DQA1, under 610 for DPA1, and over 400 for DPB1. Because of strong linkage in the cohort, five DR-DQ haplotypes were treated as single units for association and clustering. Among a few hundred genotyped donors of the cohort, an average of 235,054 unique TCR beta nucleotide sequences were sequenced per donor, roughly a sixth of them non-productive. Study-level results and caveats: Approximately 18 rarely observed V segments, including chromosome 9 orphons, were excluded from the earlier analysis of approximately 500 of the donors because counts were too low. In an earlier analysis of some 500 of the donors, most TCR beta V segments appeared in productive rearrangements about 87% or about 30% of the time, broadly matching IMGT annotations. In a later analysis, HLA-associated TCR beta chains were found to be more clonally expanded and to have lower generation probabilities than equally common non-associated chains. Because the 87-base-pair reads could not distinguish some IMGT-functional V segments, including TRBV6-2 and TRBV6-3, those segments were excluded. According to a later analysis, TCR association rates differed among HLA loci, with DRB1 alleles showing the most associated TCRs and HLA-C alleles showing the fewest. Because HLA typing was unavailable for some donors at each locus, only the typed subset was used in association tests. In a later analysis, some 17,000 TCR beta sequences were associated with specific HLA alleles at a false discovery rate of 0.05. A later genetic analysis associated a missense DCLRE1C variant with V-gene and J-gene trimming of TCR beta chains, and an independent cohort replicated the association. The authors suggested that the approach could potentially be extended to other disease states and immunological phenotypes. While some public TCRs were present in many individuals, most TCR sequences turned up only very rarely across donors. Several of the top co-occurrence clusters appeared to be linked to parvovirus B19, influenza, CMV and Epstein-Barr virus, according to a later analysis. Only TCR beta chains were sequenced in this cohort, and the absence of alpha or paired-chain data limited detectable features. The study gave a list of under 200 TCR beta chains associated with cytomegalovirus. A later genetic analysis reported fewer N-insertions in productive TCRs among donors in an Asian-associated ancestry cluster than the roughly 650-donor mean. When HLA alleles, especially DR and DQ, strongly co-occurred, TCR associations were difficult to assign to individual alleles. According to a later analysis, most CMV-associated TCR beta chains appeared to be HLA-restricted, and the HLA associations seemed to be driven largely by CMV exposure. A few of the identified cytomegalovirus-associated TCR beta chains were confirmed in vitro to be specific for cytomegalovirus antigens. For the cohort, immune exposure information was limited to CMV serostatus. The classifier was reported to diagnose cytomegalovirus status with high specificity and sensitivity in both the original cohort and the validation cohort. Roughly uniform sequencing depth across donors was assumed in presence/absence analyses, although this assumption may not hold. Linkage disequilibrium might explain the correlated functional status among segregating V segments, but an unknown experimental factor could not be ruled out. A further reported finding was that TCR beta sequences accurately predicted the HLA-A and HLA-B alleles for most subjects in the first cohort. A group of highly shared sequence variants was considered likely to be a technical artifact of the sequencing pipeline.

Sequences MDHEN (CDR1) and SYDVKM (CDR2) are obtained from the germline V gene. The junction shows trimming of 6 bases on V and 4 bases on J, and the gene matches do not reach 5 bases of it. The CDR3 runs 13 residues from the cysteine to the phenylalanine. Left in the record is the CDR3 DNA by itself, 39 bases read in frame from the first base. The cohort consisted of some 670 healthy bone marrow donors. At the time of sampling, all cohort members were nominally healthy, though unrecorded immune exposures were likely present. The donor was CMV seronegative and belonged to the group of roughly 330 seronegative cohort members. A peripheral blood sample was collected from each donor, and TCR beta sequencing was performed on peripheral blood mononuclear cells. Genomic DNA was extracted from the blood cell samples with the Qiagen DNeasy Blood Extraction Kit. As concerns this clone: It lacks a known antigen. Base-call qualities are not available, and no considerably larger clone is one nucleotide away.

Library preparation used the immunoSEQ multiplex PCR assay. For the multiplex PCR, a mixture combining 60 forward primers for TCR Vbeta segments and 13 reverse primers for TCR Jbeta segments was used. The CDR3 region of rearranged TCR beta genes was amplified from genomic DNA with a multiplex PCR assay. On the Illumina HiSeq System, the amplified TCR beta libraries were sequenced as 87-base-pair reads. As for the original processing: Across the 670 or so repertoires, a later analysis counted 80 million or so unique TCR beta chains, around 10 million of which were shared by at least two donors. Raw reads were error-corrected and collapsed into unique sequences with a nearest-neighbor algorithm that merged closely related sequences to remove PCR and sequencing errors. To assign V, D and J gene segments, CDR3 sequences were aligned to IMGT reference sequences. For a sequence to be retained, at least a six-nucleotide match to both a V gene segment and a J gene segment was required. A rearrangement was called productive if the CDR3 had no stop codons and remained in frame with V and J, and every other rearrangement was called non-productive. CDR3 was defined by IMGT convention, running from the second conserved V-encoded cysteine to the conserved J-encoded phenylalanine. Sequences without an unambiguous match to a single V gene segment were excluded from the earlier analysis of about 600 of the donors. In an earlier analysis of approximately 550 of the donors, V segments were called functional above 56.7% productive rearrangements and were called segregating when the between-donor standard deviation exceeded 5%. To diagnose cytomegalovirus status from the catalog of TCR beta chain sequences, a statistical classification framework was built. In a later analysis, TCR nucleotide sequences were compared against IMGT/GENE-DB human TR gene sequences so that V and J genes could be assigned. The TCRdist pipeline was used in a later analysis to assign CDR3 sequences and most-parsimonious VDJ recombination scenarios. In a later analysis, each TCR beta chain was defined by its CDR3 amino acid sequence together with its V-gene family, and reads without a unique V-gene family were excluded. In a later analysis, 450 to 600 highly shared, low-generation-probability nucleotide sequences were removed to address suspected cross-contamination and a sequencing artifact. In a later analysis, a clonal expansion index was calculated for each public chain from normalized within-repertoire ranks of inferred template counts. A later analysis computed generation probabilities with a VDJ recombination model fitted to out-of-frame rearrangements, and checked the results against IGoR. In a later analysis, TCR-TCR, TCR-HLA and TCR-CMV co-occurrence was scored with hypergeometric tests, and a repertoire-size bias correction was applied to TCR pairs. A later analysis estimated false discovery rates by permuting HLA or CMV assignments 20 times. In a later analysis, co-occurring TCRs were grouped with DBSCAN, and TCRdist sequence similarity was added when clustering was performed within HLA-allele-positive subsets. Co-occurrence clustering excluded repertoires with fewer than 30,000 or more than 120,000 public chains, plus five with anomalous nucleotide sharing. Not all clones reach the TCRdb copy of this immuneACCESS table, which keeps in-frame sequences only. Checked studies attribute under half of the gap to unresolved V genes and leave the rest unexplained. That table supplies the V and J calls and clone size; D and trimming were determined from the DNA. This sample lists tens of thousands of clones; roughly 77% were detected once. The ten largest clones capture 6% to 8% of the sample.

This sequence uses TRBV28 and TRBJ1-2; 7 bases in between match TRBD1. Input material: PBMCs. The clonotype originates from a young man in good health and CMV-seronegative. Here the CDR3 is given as CASRMTGSYGYTF. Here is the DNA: TGTGCCAGCAGGATGACAGGGTCCTATGGCTACACCTTC.